Listed here are 6 T cell receptor beta chains from one sample, sequenced in a study of blood T cell repertoires in COVID-19. The method was immunoSEQ multiplex PCR; TCRdb's version includes in-frame clones alone and lacks a portion of them. The sample includes 650,000 to 800,000 clones, over 80% seen only once; the top ten take more than 0.25%. The sequenced sample consisted of peripheral blood. The origin of the receptors is a woman between 18 and 29 years old with acute or convalescent COVID-19.

The chain carries TRBV5-1 and TRBJ2-7; D perhaps matches TRBD1 (6 bases). V was clipped by 0 bases and J by 6 bases, with 13 bases between them. CDR3 size: 14 residues. From germline, CDR1 is SGHRS and CDR2 YFSETQ. The CDR3 nucleotides read TGCGCCAGCAGCTTGGAGCTAGGGGGTGGCGAGCAGTACTTC. Translating gives CASSLELGGGEQYF.

V is TRBV25-1 and J is TRBJ1-5, with a tentative D call TRBD1 (5 bases). The CDR3 covers 16 residues. V lost 1 base and J lost 4, with 14 bases in between. Germline lookup yields CDR1 MGHDK and CDR2 SYGVNS. CDR3 residues: CASSESWGGLNQPQHF. As DNA, the CDR3 is TGTGCCAGCAGTGAATCGTGGGGGGGACTGAATCAGCCCCAGCATTTT.

The J gene is TRBJ1-2, the V gene TRBV5-5, with D possibly TRBD1 on 6 matching bases. The germline CDR1 and CDR2 sequences are SGHKS and YYEKEE (reference sequence). The CDR3 contains 13 residues. With 5 bases removed from V and 4 bases from J, the gap between germline ends came to 12 bases. The CDR3 nucleotides read TGTGCCAGCAGGCGGCAGGGGATCTATGGCTACACCTTC. Its translation: CASRRQGIYGYTF.

This rearrangement joins TRBV27 to TRBJ1-6; D is perhaps TRBD1 (6 bases). The CDR3 consists of 16 residues. CDR1 is MNHEY, CDR2 SMNVEV, per germline (reference sequence). V was shortened by 3 bases and J by 7 bases, with 16 bases between the two germline ends. The CDR3 here is CASSFRLQGGNSPLHF. The CDR3 nucleotides are TGTGCCAGCAGTTTCCGCCTACAGGGAGGGAATTCACCCCTCCACTTT.

The V and J genes are TRBV4-3 and TRBJ2-7, with TRBD2 matching over 12 bases. V trimming: 0 bases; J trimming: 2 bases; junction bases outside the gene matches: 5. Germline V gives CDR1 LGHNA, CDR2 YSLEER. The CDR3 is 17 residues long. CDR3 coding DNA: TGCGCCAGCAGCCAAGATTGGGCTAGCGGGGGGGCCTACGAGCAGTACTTC. Its translation is CASSQDWASGGAYEQYF.

This clone occurred once. The genes are TRBV19 and TRBJ1-1; D might be TRBD1 (5 bases). V lost 5 bases, J lost 0 bases, and 19 bases lay in between. Germline loops: CDR1 LNHDA, CDR2 SQIVND (reference sequence). The CDR3 is 17 amino acids. The CDR3 is CASSSTSGYPMNTEAFF. The CDR3 region has the DNA TGTGCCAGTAGTTCCACCTCAGGGTATCCCATGAACACTGAAGCTTTCTTT.